This entry features one T cell receptor (beta chain) sequence. From germline, CDR1 is MNHEY and CDR2 SVGEGT. CDR3 size: 16 residues. Trimming took 5 bases from V and 9 from J; bases not matched to a gene: 16. Per the authors' pipeline: Estimated nucleated cell counts came from reference gene primer amplification. TCRdb keeps only in-frame clones here, not all; method: immunoSEQ multiplex PCR. V and J calls and clone size are those listed in that table; D and trimming were worked out from the DNA. The sample lists about 150,000 clones, over 70% occurring once. This sample was included in a study of blood T cell repertoires in COVID-19. Study at large: Some COVID-19 samples were acute and others convalescent; all came from the United States, Italy and Spain. PBMCs, B-cell-depleted T cells, or T cells provided the cDNA or gDNA that made up the material.

The V call is TRBV6-2 or TRBV6-3, the J call TRBJ2-7; 10 bases are shared with TRBD2. The sample comprised peripheral blood. This sequence was found in a man aged 55-75 years with acute or convalescent COVID-19. In nucleotides, the CDR3 is TGTGCCAGCAGTGCCCCTTGGAATAGCGGGAGGACCAGGCAGTACTTC. Amino acids: CASSAPWNSGRTRQYF.